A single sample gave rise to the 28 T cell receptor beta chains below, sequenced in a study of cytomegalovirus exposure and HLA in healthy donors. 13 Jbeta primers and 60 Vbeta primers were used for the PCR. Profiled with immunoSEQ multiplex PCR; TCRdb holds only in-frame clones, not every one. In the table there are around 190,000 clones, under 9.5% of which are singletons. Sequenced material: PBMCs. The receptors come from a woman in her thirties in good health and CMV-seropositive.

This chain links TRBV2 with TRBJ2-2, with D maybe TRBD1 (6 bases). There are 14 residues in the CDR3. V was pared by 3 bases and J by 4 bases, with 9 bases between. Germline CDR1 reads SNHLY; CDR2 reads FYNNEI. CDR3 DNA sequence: TGTGCCAGCAGTGACATCAGGGGCACCGGGGAGCTGTTTTTT. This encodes CASSDIRGTGELFF.

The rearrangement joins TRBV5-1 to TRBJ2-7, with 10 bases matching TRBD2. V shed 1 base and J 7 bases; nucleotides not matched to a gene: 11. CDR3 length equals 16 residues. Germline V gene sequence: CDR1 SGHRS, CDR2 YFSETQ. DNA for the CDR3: TGCGCCAGCAGCTTGATGCTAGCGGGAGTAGTAGAGGAGCAGTACTTC. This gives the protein CASSLMLAGVVEEQYF.

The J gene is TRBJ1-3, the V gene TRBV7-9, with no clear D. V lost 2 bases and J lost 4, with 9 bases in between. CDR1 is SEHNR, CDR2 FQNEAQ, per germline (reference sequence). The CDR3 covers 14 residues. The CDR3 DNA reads TGTGCCAGCAGCTTATCAGGCGCCGGAAACACCATATATTTT. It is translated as CASSLSGAGNTIYF. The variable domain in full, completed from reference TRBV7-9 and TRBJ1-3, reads DTGVSQNPRHKITKRGQNVTFRCDPISEHNRLYWYRQTLGQGPEFLTYFQNEAQLEKSRLLSDRFSAERPKGSFSTLEIQRTEQGDSAMYLCASSLSGAGNTIYFGEGSWLTVV.

The CDR3 sequence: CASYLATGFSHNQPQHF. The CDR3 DNA reads as TGTGCCAGCTATCTTGCGACGGGGTTCTCACATAATCAGCCCCAGCATTTT. The genes are TRBV28 and TRBJ1-5; no firm D call. V was clipped by 8 bases and J by 4 bases, with 24 bases between them. The germline CDR1 and CDR2 sequences are MDHEN and SYDVKM. This CDR3 comprises 17 residues.

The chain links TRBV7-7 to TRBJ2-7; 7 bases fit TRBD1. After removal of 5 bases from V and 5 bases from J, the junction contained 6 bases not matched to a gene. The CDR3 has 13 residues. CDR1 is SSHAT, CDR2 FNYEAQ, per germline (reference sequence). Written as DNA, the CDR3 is TGTGCCAGCAGCCCAAACAGGGGACACGAGCAGTACTTC. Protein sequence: CASSPNRGHEQYF.

The CDR3 sequence is CASSPRGMNTEAFF. CDR3 sequence (DNA): TGTGCCAGCAGTCCACGCGGAATGAACACTGAAGCTTTCTTT. The chain has TRBV27 and TRBJ1-1; D not resolved. The CDR3 has 14 amino acids. Germline V CDR1 and CDR2: MNHEY, SMNVEV (reference sequence). Trimming left V 5 bases short and J 0 bases short, with 10 bases between.

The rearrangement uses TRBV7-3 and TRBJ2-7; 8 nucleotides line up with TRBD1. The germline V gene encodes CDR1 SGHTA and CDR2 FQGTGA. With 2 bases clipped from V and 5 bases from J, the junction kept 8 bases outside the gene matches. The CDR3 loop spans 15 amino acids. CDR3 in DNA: TGTGCCAGCAGCTTAGCAGGGGGCTGGAGGAACGAGCAGTACTTC. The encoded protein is CASSLAGGWRNEQYF.

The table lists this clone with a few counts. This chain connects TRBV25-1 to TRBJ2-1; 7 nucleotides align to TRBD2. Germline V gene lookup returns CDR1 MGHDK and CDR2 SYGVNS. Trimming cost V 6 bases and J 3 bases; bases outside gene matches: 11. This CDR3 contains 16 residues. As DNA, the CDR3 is TGTGCCAGCAGGGGAGTAGCGGGTAAAAACTACAATGAGCAGTTCTTC. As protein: CASRGVAGKNYNEQFF.

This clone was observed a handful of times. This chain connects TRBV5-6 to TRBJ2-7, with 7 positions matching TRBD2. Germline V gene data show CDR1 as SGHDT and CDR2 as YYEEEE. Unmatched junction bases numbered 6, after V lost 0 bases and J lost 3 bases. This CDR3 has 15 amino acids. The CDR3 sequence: CASSLGLAEFYEQYF. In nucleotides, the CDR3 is TGTGCCAGCAGCTTGGGACTAGCTGAATTCTACGAGCAGTACTTC. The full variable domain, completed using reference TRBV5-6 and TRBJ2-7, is DAGVTQSPTHLIKTRGQQVTLRCSPKSGHDTVSWYQQALGQGPQFIFQYYEEEERQRGNFPDRFSGHQFPNYSSELNVNALLLGDSALYLCASSLGLAEFYEQYFGPGTRLTVT.

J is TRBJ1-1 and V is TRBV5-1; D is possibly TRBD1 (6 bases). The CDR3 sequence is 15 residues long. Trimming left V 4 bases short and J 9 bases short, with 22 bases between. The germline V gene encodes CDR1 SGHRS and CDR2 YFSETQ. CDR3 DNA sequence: TGCGCCAGCAGCCCAGGGGTGGGGGGGCCATCCAAAGCTTTCTTT. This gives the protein CASSPGVGGPSKAFF.

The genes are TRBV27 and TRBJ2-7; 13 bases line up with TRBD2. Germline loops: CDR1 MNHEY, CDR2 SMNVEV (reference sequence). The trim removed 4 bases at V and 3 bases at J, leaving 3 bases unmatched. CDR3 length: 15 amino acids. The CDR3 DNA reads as TGTGCCAGCAGTTCCAGGACTAGCGGGAGCTACGAGCAGTACTTC. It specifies CASSSRTSGSYEQYF.

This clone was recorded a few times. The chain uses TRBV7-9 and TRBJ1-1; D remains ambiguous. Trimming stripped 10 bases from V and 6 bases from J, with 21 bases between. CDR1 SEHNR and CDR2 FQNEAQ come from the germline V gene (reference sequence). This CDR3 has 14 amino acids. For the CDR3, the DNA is TGTGCCACCCACGTACAAGGACTTCTAGCTGAAGCTTTCTTT. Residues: CATHVQGLLAEAFF.

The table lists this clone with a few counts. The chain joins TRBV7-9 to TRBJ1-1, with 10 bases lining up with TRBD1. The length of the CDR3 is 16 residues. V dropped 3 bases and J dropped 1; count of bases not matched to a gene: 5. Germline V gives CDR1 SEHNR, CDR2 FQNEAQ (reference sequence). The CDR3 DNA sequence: TGTGCCAGCAGCTTGGACAGGGGGAGTTGGAACACTGAAGCTTTCTTT. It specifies CASSLDRGSWNTEAFF.

This chain's CDR3 is CASRLAGDRYEQYF. The CDR3 region has the DNA TGCGCCAGCAGGCTTGCGGGCGACCGCTACGAGCAGTACTTC. The chain has TRBV5-1 and TRBJ2-5; D is perhaps TRBD2 (5 bases). The end of the DNA is better explained by TRBJ2-7, so the J call may be wrong. Germline V lookup: CDR1 SGHRS, CDR2 YFSETQ. The CDR3 contains 14 residues.

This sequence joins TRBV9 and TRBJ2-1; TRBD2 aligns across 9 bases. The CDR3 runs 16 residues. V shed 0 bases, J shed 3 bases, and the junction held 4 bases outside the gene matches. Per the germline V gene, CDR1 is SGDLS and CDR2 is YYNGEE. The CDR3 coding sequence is TGTGCCAGCAGCGTAGTAGCGGGAGTGGGCTACAATGAGCAGTTCTTC. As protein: CASSVVAGVGYNEQFF.

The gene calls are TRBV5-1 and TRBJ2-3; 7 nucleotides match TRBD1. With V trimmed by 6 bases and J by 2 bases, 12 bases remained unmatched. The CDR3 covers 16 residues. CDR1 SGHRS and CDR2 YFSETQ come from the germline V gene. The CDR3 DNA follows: TGCGCCAGCAACACCGCACAGGGGCCTCACACAGATACGCAGTATTTT. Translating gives CASNTAQGPHTDTQYF.

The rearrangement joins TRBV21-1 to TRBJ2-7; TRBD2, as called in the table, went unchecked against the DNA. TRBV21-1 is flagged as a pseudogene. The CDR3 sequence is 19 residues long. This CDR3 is CASSKARGLAGVSSYEQYF. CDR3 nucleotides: TGTGCCAGCAGCAAAGCTCGGGGACTAGCGGGAGTAAGCTCCTACGAGCAGTACTTC.

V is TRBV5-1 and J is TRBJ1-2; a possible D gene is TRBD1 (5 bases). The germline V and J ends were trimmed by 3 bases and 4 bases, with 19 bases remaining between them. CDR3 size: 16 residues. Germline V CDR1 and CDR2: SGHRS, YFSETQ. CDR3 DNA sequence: TGCGCCAGCAGCTATAATACCGCGGGACTCCTCTATGGCTACACCTTC. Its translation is CASSYNTAGLLYGYTF. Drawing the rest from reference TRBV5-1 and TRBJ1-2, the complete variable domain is KAGVTQTPRYLIKTRGQQVTLSCSPISGHRSVSWYQQTPGQGLQFLFEYFSETQRNKGNFPGRFSGRQFSNSRSEMNVSTLELGDSALYLCASSYNTAGLLYGYTFGSGTRLTVV.

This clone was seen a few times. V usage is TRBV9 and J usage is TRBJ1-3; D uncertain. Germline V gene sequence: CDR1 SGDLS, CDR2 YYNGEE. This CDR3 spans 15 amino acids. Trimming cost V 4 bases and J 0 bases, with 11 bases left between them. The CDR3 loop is CASSPERLSGNTIYF. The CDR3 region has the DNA TGTGCCAGCAGCCCGGAGAGGCTCTCTGGAAACACCATATATTTT. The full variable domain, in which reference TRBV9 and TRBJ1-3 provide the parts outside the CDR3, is DSGVTQTPKHLITATGQRVTLRCSPRSGDLSVYWYQQSLDQGLQFLIQYYNGEERAKGNILERFSAQQFPDLHSELNLSSLELGDSALYFCASSPERLSGNTIYFGEGSWLTVV.

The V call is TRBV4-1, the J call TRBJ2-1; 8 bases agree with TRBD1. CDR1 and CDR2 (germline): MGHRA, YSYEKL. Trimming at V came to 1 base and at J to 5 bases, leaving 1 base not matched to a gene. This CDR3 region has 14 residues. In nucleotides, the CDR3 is TGCGCCAGCAGCCAAGTGACAGGGGACAATGAGCAGTTCTTC. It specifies CASSQVTGDNEQFF.

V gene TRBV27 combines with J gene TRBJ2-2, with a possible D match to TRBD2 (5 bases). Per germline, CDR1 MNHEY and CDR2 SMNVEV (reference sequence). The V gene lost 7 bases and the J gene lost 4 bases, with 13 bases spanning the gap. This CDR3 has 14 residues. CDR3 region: CASKSGTGTGELFF. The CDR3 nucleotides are TGTGCCAGCAAGAGCGGTACGGGCACCGGGGAGCTGTTTTTT.

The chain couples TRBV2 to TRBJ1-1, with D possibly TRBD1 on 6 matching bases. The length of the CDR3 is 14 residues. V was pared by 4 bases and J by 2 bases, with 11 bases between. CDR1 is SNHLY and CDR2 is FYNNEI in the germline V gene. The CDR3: CASSVGTTNTEAFF. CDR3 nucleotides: TGTGCCAGCAGTGTTGGGACAACCAACACTGAAGCTTTCTTT.

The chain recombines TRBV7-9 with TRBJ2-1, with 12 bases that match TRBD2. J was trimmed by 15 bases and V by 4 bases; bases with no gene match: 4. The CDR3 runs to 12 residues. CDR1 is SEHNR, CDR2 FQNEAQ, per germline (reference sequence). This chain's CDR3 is CASSSTSGGVFF. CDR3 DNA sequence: TGTGCCAGCAGCTCGACTAGCGGGGGAGTGTTCTTC.

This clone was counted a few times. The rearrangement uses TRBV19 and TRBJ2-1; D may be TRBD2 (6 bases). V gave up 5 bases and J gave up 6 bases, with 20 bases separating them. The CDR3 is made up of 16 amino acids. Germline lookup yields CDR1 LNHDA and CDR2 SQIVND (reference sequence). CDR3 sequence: CASSPPGAFRLNEQFF. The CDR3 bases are TGTGCCAGTAGTCCCCCGGGAGCCTTCCGCCTCAATGAGCAGTTCTTC.

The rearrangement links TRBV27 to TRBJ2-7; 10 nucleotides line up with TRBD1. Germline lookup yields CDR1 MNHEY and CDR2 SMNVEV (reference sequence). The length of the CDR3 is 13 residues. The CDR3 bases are TGTGCTTCGCCGGGACAGGGGCTCTACGAGCAGTACTTC. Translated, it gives CASPGQGLYEQYF.

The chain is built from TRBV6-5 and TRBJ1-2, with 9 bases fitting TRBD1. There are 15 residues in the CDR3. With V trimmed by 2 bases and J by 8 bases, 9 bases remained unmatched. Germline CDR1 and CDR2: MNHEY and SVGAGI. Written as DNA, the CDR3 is TGTGCCAGCAGTTACGGGACAGGGCTGACGGGAGGCTACACCTTC. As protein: CASSYGTGLTGGYTF.

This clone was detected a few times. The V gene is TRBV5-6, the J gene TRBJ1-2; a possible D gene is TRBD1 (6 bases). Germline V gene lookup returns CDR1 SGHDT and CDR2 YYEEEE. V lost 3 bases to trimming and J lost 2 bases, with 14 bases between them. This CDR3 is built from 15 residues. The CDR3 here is CASSSDPQGNYGYTF. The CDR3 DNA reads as TGTGCCAGCAGCTCGGACCCTCAGGGGAACTATGGCTACACCTTC.

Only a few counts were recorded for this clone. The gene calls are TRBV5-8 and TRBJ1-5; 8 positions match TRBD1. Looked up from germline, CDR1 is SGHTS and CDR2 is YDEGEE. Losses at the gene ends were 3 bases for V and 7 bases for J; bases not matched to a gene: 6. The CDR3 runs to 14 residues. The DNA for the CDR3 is TGTGCCAGCAGCTGGACAGGGATGGGGCAGCCCCAGCATTTT. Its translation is CASSWTGMGQPQHF.